This TCR beta chain is from a study of early T cells in non-severe SARS-CoV-2 infection. Background on the study: Bulk RNA isolated from unsorted whole blood underwent sequencing; chains were not paired.

Unique molecular identifiers were attached to individual cDNA molecules. MiXCR was run by TCRdb on the 5' RACE reads, yielding one entry per CDR3 protein. The table includes roughly 64,000 distinct CDR3 sequences, over 10% detected once. This clonotype was seen many times. Antigen specificity is unknown. Overall study results and limits: Anti-spike CD8 specificities were favored by VDJdb matching, whose results missed private and CD4 specificities.

This clonotype was obtained from an adult who was a healthcare worker with PCR-confirmed SARS-CoV-2 infection or an uninfected control (not recorded which). The material sequenced was whole blood.

CDR3: CASSTPDRVIFGYTF. The CDR3 region has the DNA TGTGCCAGCAGCACACCGGACAGGGTCATCTTTGGCTACACCTTC. J is TRBJ1-2 and V is TRBV7-9, with 8 bases lining up with TRBD1. J gave up 7 bases and V 5 bases, and 12 bases lay outside the gene matches. CDR1 is SEHNR, CDR2 FQNEAQ, per germline (reference sequence). This CDR3 region has 15 residues. The full variable domain, rest sourced from reference TRBV7-9 and TRBJ1-2, is DTGVSQNPRHKITKRGQNVTFRCDPISEHNRLYWYRQTLGQGPEFLTYFQNEAQLEKSRLLSDRFSAERPKGSFSTLEIQRTEQGDSAMYLCASSTPDRVIFGYTFGSGTRLTVV.